Listed below are T cell receptor beta chains from one sample, sequenced in a study of T cell repertoires in cytomegalovirus infection. TCRdb reanalysed the reads using MiXCR and keeps one entry per CDR3 protein. The sample yields some 100,000 distinct CDR3 sequences, about 30% seen once. The antigens for these receptors are not known. The sample was CD8+ T cells from cultured PBMCs, taken from culture after CMV antigen stimulation. The receptors stem from a human donor in good health (CMV status not recorded). Some clones in this sample may be carry-over from other donors' samples. Each CDR3 is given with its conserved first and last residue. A D gene is named only where the DNA matches it firmly. Size is stated for part of the rows, as once, few or many counts, or as a class when the clone is expanded.

>few|NA|TRBJ1-1|14|TRBV6-5
CASSSVTRNTEAFF
TGTGCCAGCAGTTCAGTAACGAGGAACACTGAAGCTTTCTTT
>NA|NA|TRBJ2-3|14|TRBV10-3
CAISERDGTDTQYF
TGTGCCATCAGTGAGCGCGACGGCACAGATACGCAGTATTTT
>many|NA|TRBJ2-5|12|TRBV10-3
CAISESLETQYF
TGTGCCATCAGTGAGTCATTGGAGACCCAGTACTTC
>few|NA|TRBJ2-5|12|TRBV27
CASSPRGETQYF
TGTGCCAGCAGTCCCCGCGGGGAGACCCAGTACTTC
>few|TRBD2|TRBJ2-3|16|TRBV19
CASSAGLAGGTDTQYF
TGTGCCAGTAGTGCGGGACTAGCGGGGGGCACAGATACGCAGTATTTT
>few|NA|TRBJ2-2|14|TRBV27
CASSLEVQGGELFF
TGTGCCAGCAGTTTGGAGGTTCAGGGCGGGGAGCTGTTTTTT
>few|TRBD1|TRBJ2-2|16|TRBV6-1
CASSGRTGGWTGELFF
TGTGCCAGCAGTGGGAGGACAGGGGGATGGACCGGGGAGCTGTTTTTT
>few|TRBD1|TRBJ2-5|14|TRBV7-9
CASQGAKHQETQYF
TGTGCCAGTCAGGGGGCCAAGCACCAAGAGACCCAGTACTTC
>few|NA|TRBJ1-2|13|TRBV19
CASSISGIYGYTF
TGTGCCAGTAGTATATCTGGGATCTATGGCTACACCTTC
>NA|TRBD2|TRBJ2-3|16|TRBV5-6
CASSLGLAGAADTQYF
TGTGCCAGCAGTTTGGGACTAGCGGGGGCGGCAGATACGCAGTATTTT
>NA|TRBD1|TRBJ2-7|14|TRBV7-9
CASSSQDRGHEQYF
TGTGCCAGCAGCTCCCAGGACAGGGGGCATGAGCAGTACTTC
>few|TRBD1|TRBJ2-7|14|TRBV5-6
CASSFATGEGEQYF
TGTGCCAGCAGCTTTGCAACAGGGGAAGGCGAGCAGTACTTC
>NA|NA|TRBJ2-7|16|TRBV4-2
CASSQDTAGRPYEQYF
TGTGCCAGCAGCCAAGATACCGCGGGGCGGCCCTACGAGCAGTACTTC
>few|NA|TRBJ2-7|12|TRBV20-1
CSARSGGVEQYF
TGCAGTGCCCGTTCCGGGGGAGTAGAGCAGTACTTC
>NA|NA|TRBJ2-1|16|TRBV2
CASSEAWGGPYNEQFF
TGTGCCAGCAGTGAAGCGTGGGGGGGGCCCTACAATGAGCAGTTCTTC
>NA|NA|TRBJ1-2|16|TRBV2
CASSALGGHVADGYTF
TGTGCCAGCAGTGCTCTGGGAGGGCACGTGGCAGATGGCTACACCTTC
>NA|NA|TRBJ2-7|16|TRBV7-9
CASNIVLAGDSSEQYF
TGTGCCAGCAATATCGTATTGGCAGGGGACTCCAGCGAGCAGTACTTC
>NA|TRBD1|TRBJ2-3|14|TRBV27
CASRKGAPRDTQYF
TGTGCCAGCAGAAAGGGGGCGCCGAGGGATACGCAGTATTTT
>few|NA|TRBJ2-2|15|TRBV11-3
CASSLDHGATGELFF
TGTGCCAGCAGCTTAGATCACGGTGCAACCGGGGAGCTGTTTTTT
>many|NA|TRBJ2-7|13|TRBV20-1
CSADPPVSYEQYF
TGCAGTGCTGACCCCCCAGTGTCCTACGAGCAGTACTTC
>few|NA|TRBJ2-5|13|TRBV7-9
CASSPRDRETQYF
TGTGCCAGCAGCCCGAGGGACCGAGAGACCCAGTACTTC
>NA|NA|TRBJ1-1|15|TRBV5-1
CASSLVAGRNTEAFF
TGCGCCAGCAGCTTGGTGGCAGGCAGGAACACTGAAGCTTTCTTT
>NA|NA|TRBJ1-4|15|TRBV9
CASSVEGGSEEKLFF
TGTGCCAGCAGCGTAGAGGGGGGGTCAGAGGAAAAACTGTTTTTT
>NA|NA|TRBJ2-7|13|TRBV19
CASSMGEGYEQYF
TGTGCCAGTAGTATGGGCGAGGGTTACGAGCAGTACTTC
>few|TRBD1|TRBJ2-7|15|TRBV4-1
CASSQDPQGVDEQYF
TGCGCCAGCAGCCAAGATCCCCAGGGGGTCGACGAGCAGTACTTC
>once|TRBD2|TRBJ2-7|15|TRBV4-1
CASSQGAGGNYEQYF
TGCGCCAGCAGCCAAGGAGCGGGGGGGAACTACGAGCAGTACTTC
>few|NA|TRBJ1-1|14|TRBV30
CAWSPVDRNTEAFF
TGTGCCTGGAGTCCCGTGGACAGGAACACTGAAGCTTTCTTT
>many|NA|TRBJ2-1|15|TRBV15
CATSKNSDPYNEQFF
TGTGCCACCAGCAAAAATAGCGACCCCTACAATGAGCAGTTCTTC
>NA|NA|TRBJ2-1|15|TRBV18
CASSPSERQVNEQFF
TGTGCCAGCTCACCTTCCGAACGACAGGTCAATGAGCAGTTCTTC
>NA|TRBD1|TRBJ1-1|14|TRBV5-6
CASTWTGSVTEAFF
TGTGCCAGCACCTGGACAGGGAGTGTCACTGAAGCTTTCTTT
>NA|NA|TRBJ1-4|13|TRBV12-3/TRBV12-4
CASRTRVNEKLFF
TGTGCCAGCAGAACGAGGGTGAATGAAAAACTGTTTTTT
>many|NA|TRBJ1-3|14|TRBV7-8
CASSLMGDGNTIYF
TGTGCCAGCAGCTTAATGGGTGATGGAAACACCATATATTTT